A single sample gave rise to the 26 T cell receptor beta chains below, sequenced in a study of T cell responses to AZD1222 COVID-19 vaccine. TCRdb keeps only in-frame clones here, not all; method: immunoSEQ multiplex PCR. The repertoire consists of just under 90,000 clones, with 88% occurring once and the leading ten covering 10%. The material sequenced was peripheral blood, taken on day 0 of MenACWY control vaccination. Every receptor here comes from an adult in good health.

The chain employs TRBV29-1 and TRBJ1-2; the match to TRBD1 covers 7 bases. Germline V gene lookup returns CDR1 SQVTM and CDR2 ANQGSEA. V trimming: 0 bases; J trimming: 7 bases; junction bases outside the gene matches: 11. CDR3 length equals 15 residues. CDR3 DNA: TGCAGCGTTGAAGATGTCGCTGGAGGGGGCGGTGGCTACACCTTC. It translates to CSVEDVAGGGGGYTF.

This clone was found once. The V gene is TRBV19, the J gene TRBJ2-2; the D gene is possibly TRBD1 (6 bases). The CDR3 sequence is 14 residues long. Trimming removed 7 bases at V and 1 base at J, with 10 bases between. Germline CDR1 reads LNHDA; CDR2 reads SQIVND (reference sequence). The DNA for the CDR3 is TGTGCCAGTAACCCGGGACAGAACACCGGGGAGCTGTTTTTT. Its translation is CASNPGQNTGELFF. Full variable domain (outside the CDR3, taken from reference TRBV19 and TRBJ2-2): DGGITQSPKYLFRKEGQNVTLSCEQNLNHDAMYWYRQDPGQGLRLIYYSQIVNDFQKGDIAEGYSVSREKKESFPLTVTSAQKNPTAFYLCASNPGQNTGELFFGEGSRLTVL.

The rearrangement uses TRBV5-1 and TRBJ1-6; TRBD1 might be the D (6 bases). Germline assignment: CDR1 SGHRS and CDR2 YFSETQ. V was shortened by 0 bases and J by 7 bases, with 11 bases between the two germline ends. CDR3 length: 15 amino acids. The CDR3 DNA sequence: TGCGCCAGCAGCTTGGGTGGGACAACCAATTCACCCCTCCACTTT. It yields the protein CASSLGGTTNSPLHF.

The V and J genes are TRBV29-1 and TRBJ1-4, with D perhaps TRBD1 (5 bases). The CDR3 sequence is 12 residues long. Deletions cut 3 bases from V and 7 bases from J, with 9 bases between. CDR1 is SQVTM and CDR2 is ANQGSEA in the germline V gene. Here the CDR3 reads CSVEGDGEKLFF. CDR3 nucleotides: TGCAGCGTTGAGGGGGACGGTGAAAAACTGTTTTTT.

The chain has TRBV4-1 and TRBJ1-5, with D tentatively TRBD1 (6 bases). Germline loops: CDR1 MGHRA, CDR2 YSYEKL. The CDR3 extends over 13 amino acids. The V end lost 4 bases, the J end lost 4 bases, and 8 bases lay between the germline ends. The CDR3 here is CASSRQANQPQHF. CDR3 bases: TGCGCCAGCAGCCGACAGGCAAATCAGCCCCAGCATTTT.

The gene calls are TRBV7-8 and TRBJ1-1, with D unclear. The V end lost 1 base, the J end lost 4 bases, and 16 bases lay between the germline ends. Germline CDR1 and CDR2: SGHVS and FQNEAQ. The CDR3 consists of 16 residues. The CDR3 loop is CASSLGPTKGLTEAFF. The CDR3 bases are TGTGCCAGCAGCTTAGGCCCAACCAAAGGACTCACTGAAGCTTTCTTT.

The chain has TRBV4-1 and TRBJ2-1, with 8 nucleotides matching TRBD2. This CDR3 is built from 14 residues. Germline CDR1 is MGHRA and CDR2 is YSYEKL. The V gene end was trimmed by 3 bases and the J gene end by 8 bases; junction bases not matched to a gene: 6. CDR3 coding DNA: TGCGCCAGCAGCCATGGTAGCGGGGACGATGAGCAGTTCTTC. This codes for CASSHGSGDDEQFF.

This chain links TRBV7-2 with TRBJ1-2, with D unclear. V gave up 2 bases and J gave up 14 bases, with 15 bases separating them. This CDR3 has 12 amino acids. The V gene's germline CDR1 is SGHTA and CDR2 FQGNSA. The CDR3 spells CASSLTATGWTF. The DNA of the CDR3 is TGTGCCAGCAGCTTAACAGCAACCGGGTGGACCTTC.

The chain couples TRBV5-1 to TRBJ2-6, with no clear D. Trimming stripped 4 bases from V and 2 bases from J, with 13 bases between. The CDR3 covers 16 residues. CDR1 and CDR2 from the germline V gene are SGHRS and YFSETQ. DNA of the CDR3: TGCGCCAGCAGCACCGAGGACCCGACTGGGGCCAACGTCCTGACTTTC. Translation: CASSTEDPTGANVLTF.

The genes are TRBV5-6 and TRBJ1-5; D unclear. Trimming removed 4 bases from V and 4 bases from J, with 18 bases in between. Germline loops: CDR1 SGHDT, CDR2 YYEEEE. The CDR3 runs 16 residues. For the CDR3, the DNA is TGTGCCAGCAGCCACCTCCTGGACGGGAGAAATCAGCCCCAGCATTTT. It translates to CASSHLLDGRNQPQHF.

In its sample, this clone was seen once. The chain uses TRBV5-1 and TRBJ2-4, with D tentatively TRBD2 (6 bases). The CDR3 totals 15 residues. V lost 0 bases and J lost 5, with 12 bases in between. Germline V gives CDR1 SGHRS, CDR2 YFSETQ. This CDR3 is CASSLVGGTQNIQYF. For the CDR3, the DNA is TGCGCCAGCAGCTTGGTTGGCGGGACTCAAAACATTCAGTACTTC.

The rearrangement joins TRBV24-1 to TRBJ2-7, with TRBD1 identical over 8 bases. CDR1 and CDR2 (germline): KGHDR, SFDVKD. Trimming removed 3 bases from V and 4 bases from J; junction bases left unmatched: 10. This CDR3 comprises 16 residues. The CDR3 DNA sequence: TGTGCCACCAGTGATGATGGACAGGGCCTTCCTTACGAGCAGTACTTC. Translation gives CATSDDGQGLPYEQYF.

The chain uses TRBV9 and TRBJ1-3; D call uncertain. The germline V and J ends were trimmed by 0 bases and 2 bases, with 12 bases remaining between them. The CDR3 length is 16 residues. Germline V lookup: CDR1 SGDLS, CDR2 YYNGEE. The CDR3 region is CASSVEEVTPGNTIYF. The CDR3 nucleotides are TGTGCCAGCAGCGTAGAAGAGGTAACACCTGGAAACACCATATATTTT.

J is TRBJ2-7 and V is TRBV11-2; unclear D gene. The CDR3 sequence is 13 residues long. Trimming removed 0 bases at V and 3 bases at J, with 6 bases between. Germline V lookup: CDR1 SGHAT, CDR2 FQNNGV. CDR3 sequence: CASSLEPRYEQYF. The CDR3 nucleotides read TGTGCCAGCAGCTTAGAACCCCGCTACGAGCAGTACTTC.

The V and J genes are TRBV19 and TRBJ1-2; D remains unclear. V was pared by 9 bases and J by 7 bases, with 15 bases between. The germline V gene encodes CDR1 LNHDA and CDR2 SQIVND (reference sequence). The CDR3 is 12 amino acids. As DNA, the CDR3 is TGTGCCAGAGGCCCGTCGACGCTTGGCTACACCTTC. Encoded protein: CARGPSTLGYTF.

The genes are TRBV7-2 and TRBJ1-2, with 9 bases fitting TRBD1. Looked up from germline, CDR1 is SGHTA and CDR2 is FQGNSA. J was trimmed by 7 bases and V by 0 bases; bases with no gene match: 15. CDR3 length equals 18 residues. CDR3 DNA sequence: TGTGCCAGCAGCTTAGCAGGACCTGGGACAGGGCTTGATGGTGGCTACACCTTC. As protein: CASSLAGPGTGLDGGYTF.

This chain links TRBV27 with TRBJ1-1, with 7 bases that match TRBD1. CDR3 length: 13 residues. Germline CDR1 reads MNHEY; CDR2 reads SMNVEV (reference sequence). The trim removed 2 bases at V and 6 bases at J, leaving 3 bases unmatched. The CDR3 nucleotides read TGTGCCAGCAGTTTAGTCACAGGGGCTGAAGCTTTCTTT. It encodes CASSLVTGAEAFF.

The chain carries TRBV5-4 and TRBJ2-7; the D gene could be TRBD1 or TRBD2 (5 bases each). The CDR3 spans 15 residues. V dropped 4 bases and J dropped 1 base, with 15 bases sitting between them. The germline V gene encodes CDR1 SGHNT and CDR2 YYREEE (reference sequence). CDR3 coding DNA: TGTGCCAGCAGCAAGGGAGTTGACAGTTCCTACGAGCAGTACTTC. Its translation: CASSKGVDSSYEQYF.

The J gene is TRBJ1-6, the V gene TRBV28, with 9 bases identical to TRBD1. The CDR3 contains 15 residues. The germline V gene has CDR1 MDHEN and CDR2 SYDVKM. Losses at the gene ends were 5 bases for V and 7 bases for J; bases not matched to a gene: 6. The CDR3: CASSPRTGVNSPLHF. The CDR3 nucleotides read TGTGCCAGCAGTCCACGGACAGGGGTCAATTCACCCCTCCACTTT.

This chain connects TRBV4-1 to TRBJ1-1, with D uncertain. The CDR3 is 15 residues long. CDR1 is MGHRA and CDR2 is YSYEKL in the germline V gene. Trimming shortened V by 1 base and J by 7 bases, and 16 bases separated the two germline ends. The CDR3 sequence: CASSQVPWVNDEAFF. The DNA of the CDR3 is TGCGCCAGCAGCCAAGTCCCGTGGGTTAATGATGAAGCTTTCTTT.

Written as DNA, the CDR3 is TGCGCCAGCAGCCTCAGAGGGACGGAGTTAAATCAGCCCCAGCATTTT. Encoded protein: CASSLRGTELNQPQHF. The chain recombines TRBV4-1 with TRBJ1-5; maybe TRBD1 (5 bases). With 4 bases removed from V and 4 bases from J, the gap between germline ends came to 17 bases. The CDR3 sequence is 16 residues long. Germline V gene data show CDR1 as MGHRA and CDR2 as YSYEKL.

CDR3 loop: CASSVTQPQHF. The CDR3 nucleotides are TGTGCCAGCAGTGTAACTCAGCCCCAGCATTTT. The genes are TRBV2 and TRBJ1-5; D is ambiguous. V dropped 4 bases and J dropped 6 bases, with 4 bases sitting between them. CDR1 and CDR2 (germline): SNHLY, FYNNEI. This CDR3 is built from 11 residues.

J is TRBJ2-7 and V is TRBV5-1; weak D call: TRBD1 (5 bases). Germline CDR1 reads SGHRS; CDR2 reads YFSETQ. The CDR3 contains 14 residues. V lost 0 bases, J lost 2 bases, and 9 bases lay in between. CDR3 loop: CASSLEGIPYEQYF. CDR3 in DNA: TGCGCCAGCAGCTTGGAGGGGATCCCCTACGAGCAGTACTTC. The full variable domain, its missing parts supplied by reference TRBV5-1 and TRBJ2-7, is KAGVTQTPRYLIKTRGQQVTLSCSPISGHRSVSWYQQTPGQGLQFLFEYFSETQRNKGNFPGRFSGRQFSNSRSEMNVSTLELGDSALYLCASSLEGIPYEQYFGPGTRLTVT.

V usage is TRBV2 and J usage is TRBJ1-4, with D unclear. The germline gives CDR1 SNHLY, CDR2 FYNNEI. The CDR3 consists of 13 residues. V was cut by 7 bases and J by 8 bases, with 14 bases left in between. The chain's CDR3 is CASKTELWEKLFF. CDR3 bases: TGTGCCAGCAAAACAGAATTGTGGGAAAAACTGTTTTTT.

CDR3 loop: CASRPRDRESSPLHF. CDR3 DNA: TGTGCCAGCAGGCCCCGGGACAGGGAAAGTTCACCCCTCCACTTT. The V call is TRBV28, the J call TRBJ1-6; 9 nucleotides match TRBD1. Losses at the gene ends were 6 bases for V and 9 bases for J; bases not matched to a gene: 9. This CDR3 has 15 amino acids. The germline CDR1 and CDR2 sequences are MDHEN and SYDVKM.

The genes are TRBV19 and TRBJ1-1, with TRBD1 matching over 8 bases. CDR3 length equals 13 residues. J gave up 3 bases and V 4 bases, and 1 base lay outside the gene matches. Germline V gene data show CDR1 as LNHDA and CDR2 as SQIVND (reference sequence). The CDR3 region is CASSTDRDTEAFF. The CDR3 coding sequence is TGTGCCAGTAGTACGGACAGGGACACTGAAGCTTTCTTT.